This TCR beta chain was sequenced during a study of cytotoxic CD8 clonotypes in ibrutinib-treated CLL. As for the study in general: Collecting the response samples happened after a median 12 months of treatment, with a range of 6 to 36.

Data came from immunoSEQ multiplex PCR; TCRdb stores just in-frame clones and leaves some out. Counted here are some 300,000 clones, around four fifths occurring once; the ten biggest clones make up 6.5% to 8.5%. CDR1 SGHDT and CDR2 YYEEEE come from the germline V gene. The J segment lost 0 bases and the V segment lost 4 bases, leaving 0 bases of the junction unmatched. The CDR3 totals 13 residues. With regard to this clone: Its matching antigen is unknown.

General observations from the study: Clonality was higher at ibrutinib response and returned toward baseline at progression.

The material was PBMCs, obtained before ibrutinib treatment. The sequence was obtained from a human donor with chronic lymphocytic leukemia. V is TRBV5-6 and J is TRBJ1-1; TRBD1 matches 7 bases. CDR3 region: CASSGTVNTEAFF. DNA of the CDR3: TGTGCCAGCAGCGGGACAGTGAACACTGAAGCTTTCTTT.